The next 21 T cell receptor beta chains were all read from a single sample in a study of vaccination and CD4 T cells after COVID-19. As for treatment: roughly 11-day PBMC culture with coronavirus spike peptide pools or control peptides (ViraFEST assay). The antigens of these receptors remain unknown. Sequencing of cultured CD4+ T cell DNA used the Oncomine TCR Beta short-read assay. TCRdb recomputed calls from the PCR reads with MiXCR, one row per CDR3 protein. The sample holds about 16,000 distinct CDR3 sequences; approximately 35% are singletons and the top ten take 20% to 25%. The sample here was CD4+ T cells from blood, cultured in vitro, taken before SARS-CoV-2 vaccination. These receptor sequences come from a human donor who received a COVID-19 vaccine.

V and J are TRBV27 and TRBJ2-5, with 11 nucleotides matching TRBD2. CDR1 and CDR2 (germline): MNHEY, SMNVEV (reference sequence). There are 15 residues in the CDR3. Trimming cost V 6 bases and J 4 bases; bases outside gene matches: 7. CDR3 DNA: TGTGCCAGCAGCCCAGTAGCGGGGGGGAGAGAGACCCAGTACTTC. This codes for CASSPVAGGRETQYF.

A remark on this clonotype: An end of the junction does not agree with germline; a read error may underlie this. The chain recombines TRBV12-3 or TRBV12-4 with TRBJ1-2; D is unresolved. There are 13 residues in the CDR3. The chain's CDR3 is CVSSLALNYGYTF. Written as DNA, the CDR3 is TGTGTCAGCAGTTTAGCACTTAACTATGGCTACACCTTC.

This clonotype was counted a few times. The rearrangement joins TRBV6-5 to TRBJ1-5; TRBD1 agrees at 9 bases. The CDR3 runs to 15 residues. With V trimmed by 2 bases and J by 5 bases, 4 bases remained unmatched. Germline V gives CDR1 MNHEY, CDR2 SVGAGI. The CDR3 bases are TGTGCCAGCAGTTACACGGGACAGGGCGATCAGCCCCAGCATTTT. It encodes CASSYTGQGDQPQHF.

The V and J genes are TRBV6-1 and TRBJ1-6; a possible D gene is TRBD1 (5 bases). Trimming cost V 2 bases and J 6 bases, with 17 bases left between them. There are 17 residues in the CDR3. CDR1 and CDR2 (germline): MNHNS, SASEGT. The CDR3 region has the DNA TGTGCCAGCAGTGAATCGGGGGACGTAAGCCTTAATTCACCCCTCCACTTT. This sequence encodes CASSESGDVSLNSPLHF.

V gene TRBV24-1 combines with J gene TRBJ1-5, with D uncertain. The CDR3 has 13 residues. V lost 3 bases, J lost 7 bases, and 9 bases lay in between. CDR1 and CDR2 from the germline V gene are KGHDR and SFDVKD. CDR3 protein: CATSDVGRQPQHF. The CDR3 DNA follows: TGTGCCACCAGTGATGTAGGGCGGCAGCCCCAGCATTTT.

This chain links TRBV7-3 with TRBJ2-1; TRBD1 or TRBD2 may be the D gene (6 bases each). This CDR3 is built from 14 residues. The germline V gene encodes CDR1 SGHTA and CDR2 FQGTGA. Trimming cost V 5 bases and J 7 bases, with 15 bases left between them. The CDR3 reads CASSSAGEANEQFF. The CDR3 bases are TGTGCCAGCAGCAGCGCAGGGGAGGCGAATGAGCAGTTCTTC.

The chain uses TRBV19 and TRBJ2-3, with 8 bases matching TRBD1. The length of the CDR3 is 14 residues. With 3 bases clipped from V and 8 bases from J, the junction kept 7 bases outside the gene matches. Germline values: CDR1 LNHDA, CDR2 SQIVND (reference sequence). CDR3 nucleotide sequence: TGTGCCAGTAGTATGGGAGGACAGGGAGGTACGCAGTATTTT. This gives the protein CASSMGGQGGTQYF.

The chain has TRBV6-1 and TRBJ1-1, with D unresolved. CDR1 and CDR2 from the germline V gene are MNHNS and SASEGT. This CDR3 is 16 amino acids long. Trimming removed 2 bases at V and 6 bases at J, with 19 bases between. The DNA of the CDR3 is TGTGCCAGCAGTGAATTTAGGGCGTATCAGTACGCTGAAGCTTTCTTT. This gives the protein CASSEFRAYQYAEAFF.

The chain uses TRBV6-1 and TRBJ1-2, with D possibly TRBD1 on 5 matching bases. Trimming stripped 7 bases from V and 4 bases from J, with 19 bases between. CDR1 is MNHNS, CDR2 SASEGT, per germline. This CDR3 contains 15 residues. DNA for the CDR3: TGTGCCAGCACCCAGCGGGGCGTAGGCAGCTATGGCTACACCTTC. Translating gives CASTQRGVGSYGYTF.

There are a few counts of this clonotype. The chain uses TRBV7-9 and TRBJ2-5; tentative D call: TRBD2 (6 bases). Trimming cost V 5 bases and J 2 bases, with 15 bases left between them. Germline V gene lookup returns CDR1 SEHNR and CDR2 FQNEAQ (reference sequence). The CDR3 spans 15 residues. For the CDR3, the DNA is TGTGCCAGCAGCCCGACTAGTGCCCCGCAAGAGACCCAGTACTTC. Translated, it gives CASSPTSAPQETQYF. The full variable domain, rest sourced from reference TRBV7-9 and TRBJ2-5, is DTGVSQNPRHKITKRGQNVTFRCDPISEHNRLYWYRQTLGQGPEFLTYFQNEAQLEKSRLLSDRFSAERPKGSFSTLEIQRTEQGDSAMYLCASSPTSAPQETQYFGPGTRLLVL.

This CDR3 reads CASSPGQLIRNEQFF. The CDR3 bases are TGTGCCAGCAGTCCCGGACAGTTAATACGGAATGAGCAGTTCTTC. The rearrangement joins TRBV12-3 or TRBV12-4 to TRBJ2-1, with D possibly TRBD1 on 6 matching bases. This CDR3 spans 15 amino acids. Trimming removed 5 bases from V and 7 bases from J, with 18 bases in between.

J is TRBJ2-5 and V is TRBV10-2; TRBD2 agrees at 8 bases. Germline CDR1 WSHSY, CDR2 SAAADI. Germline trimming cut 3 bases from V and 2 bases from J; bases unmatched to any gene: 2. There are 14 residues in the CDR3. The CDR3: CASSDRGGQETQYF. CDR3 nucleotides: TGCGCCAGCAGTGATCGGGGGGGACAAGAGACCCAGTACTTC.

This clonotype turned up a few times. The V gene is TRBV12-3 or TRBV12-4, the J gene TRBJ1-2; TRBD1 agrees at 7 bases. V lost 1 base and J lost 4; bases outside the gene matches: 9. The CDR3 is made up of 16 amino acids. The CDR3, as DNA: TGTGCCAGCAGTTTAGTTCCCACAGGGGCTACCTATGGCTACACCTTC. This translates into CASSLVPTGATYGYTF.

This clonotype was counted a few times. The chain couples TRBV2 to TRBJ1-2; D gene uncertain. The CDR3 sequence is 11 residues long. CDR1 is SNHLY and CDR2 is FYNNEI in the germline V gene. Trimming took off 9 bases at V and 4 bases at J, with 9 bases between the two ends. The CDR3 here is CASTEVYGYTF. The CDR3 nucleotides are TGTGCCAGTACAGAAGTCTATGGCTACACCTTC.

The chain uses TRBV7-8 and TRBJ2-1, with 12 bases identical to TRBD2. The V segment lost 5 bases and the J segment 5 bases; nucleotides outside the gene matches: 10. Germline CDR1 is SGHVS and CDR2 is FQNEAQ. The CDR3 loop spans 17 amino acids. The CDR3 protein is CASSTRLAGVLNNEQFF. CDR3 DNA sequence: TGTGCCAGCAGCACCCGACTAGCGGGGGTTCTCAACAATGAGCAGTTCTTC.

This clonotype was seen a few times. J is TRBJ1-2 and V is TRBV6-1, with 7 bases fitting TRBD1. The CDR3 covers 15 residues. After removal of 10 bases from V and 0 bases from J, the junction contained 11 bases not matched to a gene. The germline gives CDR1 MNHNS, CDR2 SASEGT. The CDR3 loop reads CATHRPGGTNYGYTF. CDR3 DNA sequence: TGTGCCACTCATAGGCCAGGGGGGACTAACTATGGCTACACCTTC.

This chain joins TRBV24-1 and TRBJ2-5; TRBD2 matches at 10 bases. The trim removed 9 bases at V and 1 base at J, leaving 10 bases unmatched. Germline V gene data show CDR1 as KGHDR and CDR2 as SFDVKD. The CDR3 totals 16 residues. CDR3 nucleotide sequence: TGTGCCACCGGGGAAGGTAGCGGGGGGATCCAAGAGACCCAGTACTTC. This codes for CATGEGSGGIQETQYF.

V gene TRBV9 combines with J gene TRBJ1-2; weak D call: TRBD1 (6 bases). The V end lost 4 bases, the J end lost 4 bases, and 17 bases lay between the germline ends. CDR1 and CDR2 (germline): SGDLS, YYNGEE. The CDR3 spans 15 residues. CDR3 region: CASSLEQGSLYGYTF. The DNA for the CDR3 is TGTGCCAGCAGCCTAGAACAGGGTTCCCTCTATGGCTACACCTTC. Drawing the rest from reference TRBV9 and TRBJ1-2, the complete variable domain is DSGVTQTPKHLITATGQRVTLRCSPRSGDLSVYWYQQSLDQGLQFLIQYYNGEERAKGNILERFSAQQFPDLHSELNLSSLELGDSALYFCASSLEQGSLYGYTFGSGTRLTVV.

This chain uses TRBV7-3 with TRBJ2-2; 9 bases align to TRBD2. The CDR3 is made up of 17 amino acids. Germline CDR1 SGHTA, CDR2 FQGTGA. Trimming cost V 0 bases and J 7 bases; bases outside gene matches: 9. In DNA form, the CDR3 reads TGTGCCAGCAGCTTAACGACTGGCGGGGGGGCCATCGGGGAGCTGTTTTTT. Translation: CASSLTTGGGAIGELFF.

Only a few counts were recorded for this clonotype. CDR3 sequence: CAWSEGVQPQHF. The CDR3 region has the DNA TGTGCCTGGAGTGAGGGTGTTCAGCCCCAGCATTTT. The V gene is TRBV30, the J gene TRBJ1-5, with D unresolved. The length of the CDR3 is 12 residues. V was cut by 1 base and J by 6 bases, with 7 bases left in between. CDR1 is GTSNPN and CDR2 is SVGIG in the germline V gene (reference sequence).

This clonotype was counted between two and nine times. CDR3 nucleotide sequence: TGCAGTGCTAGCCCCACGACAGGGGGCTATGGCTACACCTTC. Translated: CSASPTTGGYGYTF. The gene calls are TRBV20-1 and TRBJ1-2; 9 bases agree with TRBD1. The CDR3 runs to 14 residues. Per the germline V gene, CDR1 is DFQATT and CDR2 is SNEGSKA (reference sequence). V shed 3 bases, J shed 4 bases, and the junction held 6 bases outside the gene matches.